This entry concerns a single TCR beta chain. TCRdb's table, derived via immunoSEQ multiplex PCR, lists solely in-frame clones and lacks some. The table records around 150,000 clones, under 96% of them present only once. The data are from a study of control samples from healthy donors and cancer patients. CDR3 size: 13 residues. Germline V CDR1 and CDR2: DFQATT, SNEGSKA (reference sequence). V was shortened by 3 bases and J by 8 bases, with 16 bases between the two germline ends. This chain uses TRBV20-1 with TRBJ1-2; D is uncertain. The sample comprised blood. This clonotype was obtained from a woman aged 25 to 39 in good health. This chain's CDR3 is CSASSSGNKGYTF. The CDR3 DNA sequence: TGCAGTGCTAGTAGCAGCGGCAACAAGGGCTACACCTTC.